Reported below is one TCR beta chain. This entry belongs to a study of shared T cell receptors in the human thymus. Clones were read by immunoSEQ multiplex PCR, and TCRdb kept only the in-frame ones, dropping some. The sample lists fewer than 700,000 clones; approximately 90% were seen once. This same sample was also taken into another study, of human thymus T cells. That paper notes: V and J gene usage appeared biased in thymic and blood repertoires. There were highly overlapping thymic repertoires among unrelated individuals, as related research reported.

The sequenced sample consisted of thymocytes. This clonotype was obtained from a boy in the first two years of life with a congenital heart defect.

CDR3 sequence (DNA): TGTGCCAGCAGCCACGAAACTAGCGGGATGTCCCACGAGCAGTACTTC. This gives the protein CASSHETSGMSHEQYF. The chain combines TRBV4-2 with TRBJ2-7, with TRBD2 identical over 10 bases. The trim removed 3 bases at V and 5 bases at J, leaving 10 bases unmatched. The CDR3 length is 16 residues. Per the germline V gene, CDR1 is LGHNA and CDR2 is YNFKEQ.